The rows below give T cell receptor beta chains drawn from one sample of a study of T cells in Graves' hyperthyroidism and ophthalmopathy. TCRdb processed the multiplex PCR reads anew with MiXCR; each CDR3 protein has one entry. This sample carries about 740,000 distinct CDR3 sequences, roughly 15% of them seen once, and the ten largest clones take roughly a tenth. Sequencing input: blood. The receptors derive from a woman aged 18-30 years with Graves' hyperthyroidism. Both conserved end residues are part of each CDR3. Each record gives: CDR3 DNA, CDR3 protein, CDR3 length, D gene, clone size, V gene, J gene. D genes are given only for firm matches. Not all rows give a size; the values are once, few, many and, for expanded clones, a class.

CDR3nt: TGTGCCAGCACCCCGGGGGGGGCGAATGAAAAACTGTTTTTT
CDR3aa: CASTPGGANEKLFF
len: 14
d_gene: NA
abundance: NA
v_gene: TRBV12-3/TRBV12-4
j_gene: TRBJ1-4

CDR3nt: TGTGCCAGCAGTCTCCGCTTAGCGGGATCGTCTGATACGCAGTATTTT
CDR3aa: CASSLRLAGSSDTQYF
len: 16
d_gene: TRBD2
abundance: many
v_gene: TRBV6-2/TRBV6-3
j_gene: TRBJ2-3

CDR3nt: TGTGCCAGCAGTTCCCCAGGGGGCCTGGGGGAGACCCAGTACTTC
CDR3aa: CASSSPGGLGETQYF
len: 15
d_gene: TRBD1
abundance: NA
v_gene: TRBV12-3/TRBV12-4
j_gene: TRBJ2-5

CDR3nt: TGCAGCGTTGAATTGGGATCCAACACCGGGGAGCTGTTTTTT
CDR3aa: CSVELGSNTGELFF
len: 14
d_gene: NA
abundance: few
v_gene: TRBV29-1
j_gene: TRBJ2-2

CDR3nt: TGTGCCAGCAGTTATACAGAGAACAATCAGCCCCAGCATTTT
CDR3aa: CASSYTENNQPQHF
len: 14
d_gene: NA
abundance: many
v_gene: TRBV6-2/TRBV6-3
j_gene: TRBJ1-5

CDR3nt: TGTGCCAGCAGTGAAAAAGCTAGCGGGAGGGCCGGTACGCAGTATTTT
CDR3aa: CASSEKASGRAGTQYF
len: 16
d_gene: TRBD2
abundance: NA
v_gene: TRBV2
j_gene: TRBJ2-3

CDR3nt: TGCGCCAGCACCCCCGGGACAGGGGGAAACACCATATATTTT
CDR3aa: CASTPGTGGNTIYF
len: 14
d_gene: TRBD1
abundance: NA
v_gene: TRBV5-1
j_gene: TRBJ1-3

CDR3nt: TGTGCCTGGAGTGATCGGGACAGGGGGCGCAGAAACGCTGAAGCTTTCTTT
CDR3aa: CAWSDRDRGRRNAEAFF
len: 17
d_gene: TRBD1
abundance: many
v_gene: TRBV30
j_gene: TRBJ1-1

CDR3nt: TGTGCCAGCAGCTTCGGGACTAGGAAACCAGATACGCAGTATTTT
CDR3aa: CASSFGTRKPDTQYF
len: 15
d_gene: TRBD2
abundance: many
v_gene: TRBV7-9
j_gene: TRBJ2-3

CDR3nt: TGTGCCAGCAGCACAATAGGGACAGGACAAGAGACCCAGTACTTC
CDR3aa: CASSTIGTGQETQYF
len: 15
d_gene: TRBD1
abundance: many
v_gene: TRBV11-3
j_gene: TRBJ2-5

CDR3nt: TGTACCAGCAGCTTCGACCGGGGAGAGACCCAGTACTTC
CDR3aa: CTSSFDRGETQYF
len: 13
d_gene: NA
abundance: NA
v_gene: TRBV7-2
j_gene: TRBJ2-5

CDR3nt: TGTGCCAGCAGTTTGCTAGCGGGAGTCGAGCAGTACTTC
CDR3aa: CASSLLAGVEQYF
len: 13
d_gene: TRBD2
abundance: many
v_gene: TRBV27
j_gene: TRBJ2-7

CDR3nt: TGTGCCAGCAGTTTAGATACAGATTCCTATGGCTACACCTTC
CDR3aa: CASSLDTDSYGYTF
len: 14
d_gene: NA
abundance: NA
v_gene: TRBV12-3/TRBV12-4
j_gene: TRBJ1-2

CDR3nt: TGTGCCAGCCGAGCAGGAAGCCGCTACGAGCAGTACTTC
CDR3aa: CASRAGSRYEQYF
len: 13
d_gene: NA
abundance: few
v_gene: TRBV6-1
j_gene: TRBJ2-7

CDR3nt: TGTGCCAGCAGCCGTACGGCGGGAGTCTCCTACGAGCAGTACTTC
CDR3aa: CASSRTAGVSYEQYF
len: 15
d_gene: TRBD2
abundance: many
v_gene: TRBV7-9
j_gene: TRBJ2-7

CDR3nt: TGTGCCTGGAGTGCCCCTATTAAAGGACAGCTAAACACTGAAGCTTTCTTT
CDR3aa: CAWSAPIKGQLNTEAFF
len: 17
d_gene: NA
abundance: many
v_gene: TRBV30
j_gene: TRBJ1-1

CDR3nt: TGTGCCAGCAGCCAACGTCAGGGTAGGCGTGAGCAGTTCTTC
CDR3aa: CASSQRQGRREQFF
len: 14
d_gene: NA
abundance: many
v_gene: TRBV3-1
j_gene: TRBJ2-1

CDR3nt: TGCAGTGCCCCCGGACAGGGAGACACTGAAGCTTTCTTT
CDR3aa: CSAPGQGDTEAFF
len: 13
d_gene: TRBD1
abundance: many
v_gene: TRBV20-1
j_gene: TRBJ1-1

CDR3nt: TGCGCCAGCAGCCAAGATCAGAGGGATACGCAGTATTTT
CDR3aa: CASSQDQRDTQYF
len: 13
d_gene: NA
abundance: few
v_gene: TRBV4-1
j_gene: TRBJ2-3

CDR3nt: TGTGCCAGCAGCTTTCGGGACAGGGATTATGGCTACACCTTC
CDR3aa: CASSFRDRDYGYTF
len: 14
d_gene: TRBD1
abundance: NA
v_gene: TRBV5-6
j_gene: TRBJ1-2

CDR3nt: TGTGCCAGCAGACGGGAAGTATACAATGAGCAGTTCTTC
CDR3aa: CASRREVYNEQFF
len: 13
d_gene: NA
abundance: many
v_gene: TRBV7-9
j_gene: TRBJ2-1

CDR3nt: TGTGCCAGCAGTGAAAAAGCGGAGACCCAGTACTTC
CDR3aa: CASSEKAETQYF
len: 12
d_gene: NA
abundance: NA
v_gene: TRBV28
j_gene: TRBJ2-5

CDR3nt: TGTGCCAGCAGTTTAGGACTAGCGGGAAATGGCCAAGAGACCCAGTACTTC
CDR3aa: CASSLGLAGNGQETQYF
len: 17
d_gene: TRBD2
abundance: few
v_gene: TRBV2
j_gene: TRBJ2-5

CDR3nt: TGTGCCAGCAGCTCCCCCCGGGACAGGGTGGATAGCACCGGGGAGCTGTTTTTT
CDR3aa: CASSSPRDRVDSTGELFF
len: 18
d_gene: TRBD1
abundance: NA
v_gene: TRBV11-3
j_gene: TRBJ2-2

CDR3nt: TGCGGTGCTCCACGCGGACAGGGGGGGACTGAAGCTTTCTTT
CDR3aa: CGAPRGQGGTEAFF
len: 14
d_gene: TRBD1
abundance: NA
v_gene: TRBV20-1
j_gene: TRBJ1-1

CDR3nt: TGCGCCAGCAGCTCGCAAGGCATAACCGGGGAGCTGTTTTTT
CDR3aa: CASSSQGITGELFF
len: 14
d_gene: NA
abundance: few
v_gene: TRBV4-1
j_gene: TRBJ2-2

CDR3nt: TGCGCCAGCAGCCAAGTGGCGGGAGCGGGGACAGATACGCAGTATTTT
CDR3aa: CASSQVAGAGTDTQYF
len: 16
d_gene: TRBD2
abundance: few
v_gene: TRBV4-1
j_gene: TRBJ2-3

CDR3nt: TGTGCCAGCAGTTCAGAGGGGGATTGGGAGACCCAGTACTTC
CDR3aa: CASSSEGDWETQYF
len: 14
d_gene: NA
abundance: few
v_gene: TRBV25-1
j_gene: TRBJ2-5

CDR3nt: TGTGCCAGCAGTACTGTCGACTTGCAGACAGGTTGGGGGGGAATAAGCAATCAGCCCCAGCATTTT
CDR3aa: CASSTVDLQTGWGGISNQPQHF
len: 22
d_gene: NA
abundance: many
v_gene: TRBV2
j_gene: TRBJ1-5

CDR3nt: TGTGCCAGCACCACCCCTGTTGACCGGCTTGGAAACACCATATATTTT
CDR3aa: CASTTPVDRLGNTIYF
len: 16
d_gene: NA
abundance: few
v_gene: TRBV7-9
j_gene: TRBJ1-3

CDR3nt: TGTGCCAGCAGCCAAGAGCGTGATTTTGACTCCTACAATGAGCAGTTCTTC
CDR3aa: CASSQERDFDSYNEQFF
len: 17
d_gene: NA
abundance: many
v_gene: TRBV3-1
j_gene: TRBJ2-1

CDR3nt: TGTGCCAGTAGTACTCTCTTGTGGATTGAAGCTTTCTTT
CDR3aa: CASSTLLWIEAFF
len: 13
d_gene: NA
abundance: few
v_gene: TRBV19
j_gene: TRBJ1-1

CDR3nt: TGTGCCAGCAGTTTATTAGGGGGCACTTCCTACGAGCAGTACTTC
CDR3aa: CASSLLGGTSYEQYF
len: 15
d_gene: TRBD1
abundance: NA
v_gene: TRBV27
j_gene: TRBJ2-7

CDR3nt: TGTGCCAGCATCCCGACTAGAACCGGCGCTGGGGCCAACGTCCTGACTTTC
CDR3aa: CASIPTRTGAGANVLTF
len: 17
d_gene: NA
abundance: many
v_gene: TRBV6-1
j_gene: TRBJ2-6

CDR3nt: TGCAGCTACAATGAGCAGTTCTTC
CDR3aa: CSYNEQFF
len: 8
d_gene: NA
abundance: many
v_gene: TRBV29-1
j_gene: TRBJ2-1

CDR3nt: TGTGCCAGCCAAGCTTGGTTGGGTGGCACAGATACGCAGTATTTT
CDR3aa: CASQAWLGGTDTQYF
len: 15
d_gene: NA
abundance: few
v_gene: TRBV7-2
j_gene: TRBJ2-3

CDR3nt: TGTGCCAGCAGCATAGGTGTCGGGGAGCTGTTTTTT
CDR3aa: CASSIGVGELFF
len: 12
d_gene: NA
abundance: NA
v_gene: TRBV2
j_gene: TRBJ2-2

CDR3nt: TGTGCCAGCAGCATCAACGCGAACAGGGGTTACAATGGGCAGTTCTTC
CDR3aa: CASSINANRGYNGQFF
len: 16
d_gene: TRBD1
abundance: NA
v_gene: TRBV28
j_gene: TRBJ2-1

CDR3nt: TGCAGCGTTGATGTTGGGACAGGGTACTCTGAAGCTTTCTTT
CDR3aa: CSVDVGTGYSEAFF
len: 14
d_gene: TRBD1
abundance: NA
v_gene: TRBV29-1
j_gene: TRBJ1-1

CDR3nt: TGTGCCAGCAGTTTCGGGAGATTGGGCTACGAGCAGTACTTC
CDR3aa: CASSFGRLGYEQYF
len: 14
d_gene: NA
abundance: many
v_gene: TRBV6-1
j_gene: TRBJ2-7

CDR3nt: TGTGCCATCAGTGAGGTTTGGACGGGACCATACAATGAGCAGTTCTTC
CDR3aa: CAISEVWTGPYNEQFF
len: 16
d_gene: NA
abundance: few
v_gene: TRBV10-3
j_gene: TRBJ2-1

CDR3nt: TGTGCCAGCAGTTTCGTGGGACAGGGATTTATGAGCGGCTACACCTTC
CDR3aa: CASSFVGQGFMSGYTF
len: 16
d_gene: TRBD1
abundance: many
v_gene: TRBV12-3/TRBV12-4
j_gene: TRBJ1-2

CDR3nt: TGTGCCAGCAGTCCCCAATTGGGCTATGGCTACACCTTC
CDR3aa: CASSPQLGYGYTF
len: 13
d_gene: NA
abundance: many
v_gene: TRBV2
j_gene: TRBJ1-2

CDR3nt: TGCAGTGCTGGAGACTGGCACACCGGGGAGCTGTTTTTT
CDR3aa: CSAGDWHTGELFF
len: 13
d_gene: NA
abundance: many
v_gene: TRBV20-1
j_gene: TRBJ2-2

CDR3nt: TGTGCCAGCAGCTGGCCGGATCGGGGTTGGTTATACAATGAGCAGTTCTTC
CDR3aa: CASSWPDRGWLYNEQFF
len: 17
d_gene: NA
abundance: NA
v_gene: TRBV7-2
j_gene: TRBJ2-1

CDR3nt: TGCAGTGCCTTGGGGGTAGCGGGAGTGGCAGATACGCAGTATTTT
CDR3aa: CSALGVAGVADTQYF
len: 15
d_gene: TRBD2
abundance: many
v_gene: TRBV20-1
j_gene: TRBJ2-3

CDR3nt: TGTGCCAGCAGCCCCTGGGAGCAGGACGGGGATACGCAGTATTTT
CDR3aa: CASSPWEQDGDTQYF
len: 15
d_gene: NA
abundance: NA
v_gene: TRBV5-6
j_gene: TRBJ2-3

CDR3nt: TGCGCCAGCAGCTCTTCACAGGGGGCCAAAAACATTCAGTACTTC
CDR3aa: CASSSSQGAKNIQYF
len: 15
d_gene: TRBD1
abundance: NA
v_gene: TRBV5-1
j_gene: TRBJ2-4

CDR3nt: TGTGCCAGCAGGCTAGCGGGATCGGGGTCCGGGGAGCTGTTTTTT
CDR3aa: CASRLAGSGSGELFF
len: 15
d_gene: TRBD2
abundance: many
v_gene: TRBV7-3
j_gene: TRBJ2-2

CDR3nt: TGTGCCAGCAGTTACTCGGGGTACTCTGGAAACACCATATATTTT
CDR3aa: CASSYSGYSGNTIYF
len: 15
d_gene: NA
abundance: NA
v_gene: TRBV6-5
j_gene: TRBJ1-3